A selection of T cell receptor beta chains follows, all from one sample in a study of OX40 agonist ivuxolimab in advanced cancers. Sequenced by immunoSEQ multiplex PCR; TCRdb stores in-frame clones only, minus some. This table holds tens of thousands of clones, 85% to 90% found once. This specimen was CD4+ or CD8+ T cells sorted from blood, taken in a trial of the OX40 agonist ivuxolimab. The origin of the receptors is an adult with an advanced solid tumor such as melanoma, head and neck, liver or kidney cancer. Each CDR3 is given with its conserved first and last residue. The D gene is left open where the match is weak. Clone size is shown for a subset of rows, as once, few, many or a class of expanded clone.

14,TRBD1,TRBV6-5,.,TRBJ2-1,CASSYTNRGHEQFF,TGTGCCAGCAGTTACACAAACAGGGGTCATGAGCAGTTCTTC
16,.,TRBV27,.,TRBJ1-5,CASSPRGKDSNQPQHF,TGTGCCAGCAGCCCTAGGGGGAAGGATAGCAATCAGCCCCAGCATTTT
14,TRBD1,TRBV5-1,few,TRBJ2-5,CASSTGQGQETQYF,TGCGCCAGCAGTACGGGACAGGGCCAAGAGACCCAGTACTTC
12,TRBD2,TRBV7-6,once,TRBJ2-1,CASSLLGGSGFF,TGTGCCAGCAGCTTATTGGGCGGGAGTGGATTCTTC
10,.,TRBV20-1,.,TRBJ1-3,CSATPGPPLF,TGCAGTGCTACGCCGGGGCCGCCGCTTTTT
13,.,TRBV7-9,.,TRBJ2-6,CASSASRANVLTF,TGTGCCAGCAGCGCCTCCAGGGCCAACGTCCTGACTTTC
18,.,TRBV7-8,once,TRBJ1-3,CASSQRSKGLSSGNTIYF,TGTGCCAGCAGCCAACGATCTAAGGGGCTATCCTCTGGAAACACCATATATTTT
14,.,TRBV6-5,medium-sized,TRBJ1-2,CASSYSTDLNGYTF,TGTGCCAGCAGTTACTCGACAGATCTAAATGGCTACACCTTC
12,.,TRBV9,.,TRBJ2-5,CASSVLGETQYF,TGTGCCAGCAGCGTCTTAGGAGAGACCCAGTACTTC
13,.,TRBV5-1,.,TRBJ2-2,CASSLANTGELFF,TGCGCCAGCAGCCTAGCGAACACCGGGGAGCTGTTTTTT
12,.,TRBV5-1,.,TRBJ2-7,CASSWDTYEQYF,TGCGCCAGCTCCTGGGACACATACGAGCAGTACTTC
12,.,TRBV28,.,TRBJ1-4,CASGRFNEKLFF,TGTGCCAGCGGGCGTTTCAATGAAAAACTGTTTTTT
11,.,TRBV25-1,.,TRBJ1-1,CASRRNTEAFF,TGTGCCAGCAGAAGGAACACTGAAGCTTTCTTT
14,.,TRBV7-9,.,TRBJ2-5,CASTQNSGQETQYF,TGTGCCAGCACCCAAAACAGCGGACAAGAGACCCAGTACTTC
14,.,TRBV19,.,TRBJ1-5,CASQRQLDRQPQHF,TGTGCCAGTCAAAGACAGTTGGATCGTCAGCCCCAGCATTTT
12,.,TRBV5-6,.,TRBJ1-1,CASSRRTLEAFF,TGTGCCAGCAGCAGAAGGACACTTGAAGCTTTCTTT
14,.,TRBV7-6,.,TRBJ2-5,CASSLPRAQETQYF,TGTGCCAGCAGCTTACCCAGAGCACAAGAGACCCAGTACTTC
13,.,TRBV2,few,TRBJ1-1,CASSANLNTEAFF,TGTGCCAGCAGTGCCAACCTGAACACTGAAGCTTTCTTT
15,TRBD1,TRBV19,.,TRBJ2-2,CASIRTGVLAGELFF,TGTGCCAGTATCCGGACAGGGGTCTTAGCCGGGGAGCTGTTTTTT
17,TRBD1,TRBV5-4,.,TRBJ1-5,CASSSQTGGGAGAPQHF,TGTGCCAGCAGCTCACAGACAGGGGGCGGCGCGGGAGCGCCCCAGCATTTT
14,TRBD1,TRBV30,.,TRBJ1-3,CAWSVGTGGNTIYF,TGTGCCTGGAGTGTAGGGACAGGCGGAAACACCATATATTTT
12,.,TRBV18,.,TRBJ1-1,CASSRGDTEAFF,TGTGCCAGCTCCCGGGGCGACACTGAAGCTTTCTTT
13,.,TRBV28,few,TRBJ1-1,CASSLGVNTEAFF,TGTGCCAGCAGTTTGGGAGTAAACACTGAAGCTTTCTTT
14,.,TRBV5-4,.,TRBJ2-5,CASSLARAQETQYF,TGTGCCAGCAGCTTGGCTCGGGCCCAAGAGACCCAGTACTTC
14,.,TRBV4-1,.,TRBJ2-1,CASSPPSSYNEQFF,TGCGCCAGCAGCCCACCAAGCTCCTACAATGAGCAGTTCTTC
14,TRBD1,TRBV10-3,.,TRBJ1-2,CAISQPGTVDGYTF,TGTGCCATCAGTCAACCCGGGACAGTCGATGGCTACACCTTC
14,TRBD1,TRBV10-3,.,TRBJ1-5,CAIGGQLPNQPQHF,TGTGCCATCGGGGGACAGCTTCCCAATCAGCCCCAGCATTTT
17,.,TRBV5-1,.,TRBJ2-5,CASTRTGAGQPQETQYF,TGCGCCAGCACCCGGACGGGGGCGGGACAGCCCCAAGAGACCCAGTACTTC
13,.,TRBV11-1,.,TRBJ1-6,CASSRQENSPLHF,TGTGCCAGCAGCCGACAGGAAAATTCACCCCTCCACTTT
15,TRBD2,TRBV10-3,.,TRBJ2-4,CAISELAAAKNIQYF,TGTGCCATCAGTGAGCTAGCGGCAGCCAAAAACATTCAGTACTTC
15,TRBD2,TRBV19,.,TRBJ2-1,CATSGRGSHRNEQFF,TGTGCCACTAGCGGGAGAGGGTCCCACAGGAATGAGCAGTTCTTC
16,TRBD1,TRBV2,.,TRBJ2-5,CASSLRQGRLEETQYF,TGTGCCAGCAGCCTACGACAGGGGAGGTTGGAAGAGACCCAGTACTTC
14,TRBD2,TRBV19,.,TRBJ2-7,CASNAKLGGYEQYF,TGTGCCAGTAACGCGAAGCTGGGGGGGTACGAGCAGTACTTC